These 12 T cell receptor beta chains were sequenced from one sample in a study of cytomegalovirus exposure and HLA in healthy donors. With 60 Vbeta and 13 Jbeta primers, the PCR was carried out. This table comes from immunoSEQ multiplex PCR, and its TCRdb copy is limited to in-frame clones, with some not included. The table includes some 170,000 clones, 65% to 85% detected once. Input material: PBMCs. These receptors came from a young woman in good health and CMV-seropositive.

The chain couples TRBV29-1 to TRBJ2-7, with D perhaps TRBD2 (5 bases). V was shortened by 5 bases and J by 6 bases, with 17 bases between the two germline ends. Germline V gene sequence: CDR1 SQVTM, CDR2 ANQGSEA. CDR3 length: 13 amino acids. The CDR3 coding sequence is TGCAGCGTTAGCGGAATTAGGGTAGCCGAGCAGTACTTC. Amino acids: CSVSGIRVAEQYF.

The chain employs TRBV7-2 and TRBJ2-7, with D perhaps TRBD1 (5 bases). V was trimmed by 2 bases and J by 3 bases, leaving 14 bases between them. The V gene's germline CDR1 is SGHTA and CDR2 FQGNSA. The CDR3 is 15 residues long. The CDR3 protein is CASSLRQGSNYEQYF. DNA of the CDR3: TGTGCCAGCAGCTTAAGGCAGGGATCCAACTACGAGCAGTACTTC. The variable domain in full, with the rest retrieved from reference TRBV7-2 and TRBJ2-7, is GAGVSQSPSNKVTEKGKDVELRCDPISGHTALYWYRQSLGQGLEFLIYFQGNSAPDKSGLPSDRFSAERTGGSVSTLTIQRTQQEDSAVYLCASSLRQGSNYEQYFGPGTRLTVT.

J is TRBJ1-2 and V is TRBV19; 7 bases line up with TRBD1. This CDR3 is 14 amino acids long. V lost 7 bases to trimming and J lost 4 bases; unmatched junction nucleotides: 9. Germline values: CDR1 LNHDA, CDR2 SQIVND (reference sequence). CDR3 nucleotides: TGTGCCAGTACTACCGACAGGGCAGGCTATGGCTACACCTTC. Translated, it gives CASTTDRAGYGYTF.

On this clone: This CDR3 is also generated by other DNA sequences in the sample. The gene calls are TRBV5-1 and TRBJ2-7; TRBD1 matches at 7 bases. CDR1 and CDR2 (germline): SGHRS, YFSETQ. This CDR3 has 14 residues. J was trimmed by 6 bases and V by 3 bases; bases with no gene match: 9. The CDR3 sequence is CASSWGPEGAEQYF. The CDR3 DNA follows: TGCGCCAGCAGCTGGGGGCCCGAGGGGGCCGAGCAGTACTTC.

The gene calls are TRBV29-1 and TRBJ2-7; D ambiguous. This CDR3 spans 13 amino acids. V was clipped by 7 bases and J by 1 base, with 14 bases between them. Looked up from germline, CDR1 is SQVTM and CDR2 is ANQGSEA. The CDR3 reads CSASEASSYEQYF. The CDR3 DNA is TGCAGCGCGAGCGAGGCTTCTTCCTACGAGCAGTACTTC.

V gene TRBV7-3 combines with J gene TRBJ1-6; 7 bases agree with TRBD1. V shed 5 bases and J 7 bases; nucleotides not matched to a gene: 8. The CDR3 contains 15 residues. The germline V gene has CDR1 SGHTA and CDR2 FQGTGA. CDR3 loop: CASSEYRGANSPLHF. The CDR3 DNA reads TGTGCCAGCAGCGAGTACAGGGGCGCGAATTCACCCCTCCACTTT. The full variable domain, with the rest looked up from reference TRBV7-3 and TRBJ1-6, is GAGVSQTPSNKVTEKGKYVELRCDPISGHTALYWYRQSLGQGPEFLIYFQGTGAADDSGLPNDRFFAVRPEGSVSTLKIQRTERGDSAVYLCASSEYRGANSPLHFGNGTRLTVT.

This rearrangement joins TRBV18 to TRBJ1-1; D is ambiguous. Trimming removed 4 bases at V and 2 bases at J, with 8 bases between. This CDR3 is 13 amino acids long. Germline V CDR1 and CDR2: KGHSH, LQKENI. This CDR3 reads CASSRESNTEAFF. The CDR3 bases are TGTGCCAGCTCACGGGAGTCAAACACTGAAGCTTTCTTT.

The chain's CDR3 is CASSAGQLYSNYGYTF. The CDR3 DNA reads as TGTGCCAGCAGCGCGGGACAGCTCTATAGTAACTATGGCTACACCTTC. The rearrangement uses TRBV9 and TRBJ1-2; 7 bases agree with TRBD1. Looked up from germline, CDR1 is SGDLS and CDR2 is YYNGEE. V lost 3 bases, J lost 1 base, and 9 bases stayed unmatched. CDR3 length equals 16 residues.

For the CDR3, the DNA is TGTGCCAGCAGTTTGGGACAGGGGGTTGGTGAGACCCAGTACTTC. Its protein is CASSLGQGVGETQYF. The V and J genes are TRBV27 and TRBJ2-5; 11 bases map to TRBD1. The CDR3 spans 15 residues. Per the germline V gene, CDR1 is MNHEY and CDR2 is SMNVEV (reference sequence). V trimming: 3 bases; J trimming: 5 bases; junction bases outside the gene matches: 5.

This clone appeared once. The genes are TRBV15 and TRBJ1-5; the D gene is possibly TRBD1 (5 bases). Trimming removed 0 bases at V and 6 bases at J, with 12 bases between. This CDR3 is 15 amino acids long. Germline V gene data show CDR1 as LNHNV and CDR2 as YYDKDF (reference sequence). The CDR3 bases are TGTGCCACCAGCAGAGATCAGGGCCTAGTTCAGCCCCAGCATTTT. Residues: CATSRDQGLVQPQHF.

The rearrangement uses TRBV7-2 and TRBJ2-7, with unresolved D. CDR3 length: 14 amino acids. The V gene's germline CDR1 is SGHTA and CDR2 FQGNSA. V dropped 1 base and J dropped 0 bases, with 7 bases sitting between them. CDR3 sequence: CASSLDPGSYEQYF. The CDR3 DNA reads as TGTGCCAGCAGCTTAGATCCGGGCTCCTACGAGCAGTACTTC.

The chain links TRBV11-1 to TRBJ2-7; 7 nucleotides agree with TRBD2. V dropped 0 bases and J dropped 1; count of bases not matched to a gene: 3. Germline V gene lookup returns CDR1 SGHAT and CDR2 FQDESV (reference sequence). There are 15 residues in the CDR3. In nucleotides, the CDR3 is TGTGCCAGCAGCTTAGCCGGGACTACTTCCTACGAGCAGTACTTC. Its translation: CASSLAGTTSYEQYF.